The present entry profiles one T cell receptor (beta chain) with its context. Its antigen is currently unknown. Profiling relied on immunoSEQ multiplex PCR, and the TCRdb table lists in-frame clones only, not all of them. The table shows fewer than 110,000 clones, with approximately 90% occurring only once. Trimming took 5 bases from V and 2 from J, leaving 15 bases between them. Per the germline V gene, CDR1 is KGHSH and CDR2 is LQKENI. CDR3 length: 15 residues. The sample originates from a study of T cell responses to AZD1222 COVID-19 vaccine. Points from the study as a whole: Only six AZD1222 recipients tested seropositive at baseline. Breadth and depth of Spike-specific TCRs rose after two AZD1222 doses. In the spike-specific TCR repertoire, nearly half reportedly target unmutated variant regions. CD4 TCRs associated with vaccination spanned spike, dominating at 160-218 and 743-854.

The J gene is TRBJ1-1, the V gene TRBV18; D may be TRBD1 (5 bases). This specimen was peripheral blood, taken on day 0 of AZD1222 vaccination. The clonotype originates from an adult in good health. Here the CDR3 DNA reads TGTGCCAGCTCATCGGCCAAGAGGGGAAACACTGAAGCTTTCTTT. It codes for CASSSAKRGNTEAFF.